The T cell receptor beta chain under discussion was sequenced for a study of T-cell reconstitution after alpha-beta-depleted transplantation in children. A few counts support this clonotype. No antigen is known for it. One junction end disagrees with the germline gene, perhaps due to a read error. The V gene's germline CDR1 is SGHAT and CDR2 FQNNGV. This CDR3 has 16 amino acids. Using unique molecular identifiers, the investigators prepared the TCRbeta library. MiXCR, run by TCRdb on the PCR reads, gives a single entry per CDR3 protein. The sample gives 900,000 or so distinct CDR3 sequences, roughly 15% of which show up once; around 5% is in the top ten. The study's findings and limits: After transplant, at about two months, alpha-beta T cells were reportedly derived from several hundred expanded graft clones. Surviving thymic progenitors and recipient T cells were the source of high TCRbeta diversity at day 60 in some patients. By one year post-transplant, T-cell counts and diversity largely arose from T cells that were newly produced.

The receptor's source is a male patient younger than 18 who had a stem cell transplant for acute lymphoblastic leukemia, so the T cells may come from the graft donor. J is TRBJ2-7 and V is TRBV11-2, with D possibly being TRBD1 (6 bases). The sample consisted of PBMCs, mostly from graft donor cells, taken 360 days after TCRalphabeta/CD19-depleted stem cell transplant. The CDR3 loop is CASTLGRSTGAYEQYF. The CDR3 DNA is TGTGCCAGCACCTTAGGCCGCTCGACAGGAGCCTACGAGCAGTACTTC. Full variable domain (missing parts from reference TRBV11-2 and TRBJ2-7): EAGVAQSPRYKIIEKRQSVAFWCNPISGHATLYWYQQILGQGPKLLIQFQNNGVVDDSQLPKDRFSAERLKGVDSTLKIQPAKLEDSAVYLCASTLGRSTGAYEQYFGPGTRLTVT.